Only a few counts were recorded for the clone carrying this T cell receptor beta chain. Antigen: not known. This entry comes from a study of T cells in Graves' hyperthyroidism and ophthalmopathy. General study findings and limits: Most thyroid-expanded clonotypes above 0.001 were also found in blood. The model identified upcoming ophthalmopathy a median 6.5 months ahead of onset.

Ophthalmopathy patients all had a Clinical Activity Score of at least 3, a NOSPECS grade of at least 4 and disease under 3 months old. Amplification of TCR beta CDR3 regions used RNA as the template. During a first-round RT-PCR of the TCR CDR3, the HTBI primer set was used. Via MiXCR, TCRdb re-called the multiplex PCR reads, giving one row per CDR3 protein. Found here are 600,000 to 650,000 distinct CDR3 sequences, less than 25% of them singletons; the top ten hold more than 30%. J gave up 7 bases and V 6 bases, and 6 bases lay outside the gene matches. CDR3 length: 16 residues. CDR1 and CDR2 (germline): MNHEY, SVGEGT.

This clonotype was obtained from a man aged 25 to 40 with Graves' ophthalmopathy. Sequencing input: blood. The genes are TRBV6-2 or TRBV6-3 and TRBJ2-2; 15 positions match TRBD2. CDR3 residues: CASRGLAGGIVGELFF. The CDR3 nucleotides are TGTGCCAGCAGAGGACTAGCGGGAGGGATCGTCGGGGAGCTGTTTTTT.